What follows is one T cell receptor beta chain and its context. Here immunoSEQ multiplex PCR was the method, and the copy in TCRdb shows in-frame clones only, minus some. In the table there are fewer than 35,000 clones, over 75% of which are singletons. These data come from a study of T cells after posttransplantation cyclophosphamide. Cells defined as naive were viable CD3+CD4+ or CD3+CD8+ and CCR7+CD45RA+CD45RO-CD95-CD27+CD28+. The CDR3 sequence is 12 residues long. The germline CDR1 and CDR2 sequences are SNHLY and FYNNEI. Trimming left V 6 bases short and J 5 bases short, with 7 bases between. The chain carries TRBV2 and TRBJ2-2; unclear D gene. The sequenced material came from naive CD4+ T cells sorted from blood. This clonotype originated in a man aged 25-40 years in good health and a related stem cell transplant donor. CDR3 amino acids: CASSQRTGELFF. In DNA, the CDR3 is TGTGCCAGCAGCCAGAGGACCGGGGAGCTGTTTTTT.